A selection of T cell receptor beta chains follows, all from one sample in a study of blood T cell repertoires in COVID-19. The assay was immunoSEQ multiplex PCR, and TCRdb's table has in-frame clones only and misses some. This sample has roughly 45,000 clones, with around 79% found just once. Sequenced sample: peripheral blood. Every receptor here comes from a woman aged 60-75 years with acute or convalescent COVID-19. The CDR3 runs from the conserved cysteine through the conserved F or W. The D gene is left open where the match is weak. Expanded clones get a size class; other rows say once, few or many, or leave the size out.

TRBV2,TRBJ2-5,-,-,CASSELAQETQYF,TGTGCCAGCAGTGAATTGGCTCAAGAGACCCAGTACTTC
TRBV6-5,TRBJ1-2,-,-,CASSSGHGYTF,TGTGCCAGCAGTTCAGGGCATGGCTACACCTTC
TRBV7-2,TRBJ2-1,-,-,CASREGASYNEQFF,TGTGCCTCCCGGGAGGGGGCCTCCTACAATGAGCAGTTCTTC
TRBV27,TRBJ1-4,-,-,CASSTRGLDEKLFF,TGTGCCAGCAGTACGCGGGGGCTCGATGAAAAACTGTTTTTT
TRBV12-3/TRBV12-4,TRBJ1-1,-,-,CASSLKTATEAFF,TGTGCCAGCAGTTTAAAAACAGCCACTGAAGCTTTCTTT
TRBV5-8,TRBJ1-2,-,TRBD1,CASSFGTGFNYGYTF,TGTGCCAGCAGCTTCGGGACAGGGTTTAACTATGGCTACACCTTC
TRBV5-5,TRBJ2-3,once,-,CASSLEGRDSNTDTQYF,TGTGCCAGCAGCTTGGAAGGGCGGGACTCCAACACAGATACGCAGTATTTT
TRBV20-1,TRBJ2-3,-,TRBD1,CSASNLQGTSASTDTQYF,TGCAGTGCTAGTAACCTACAGGGGACGAGTGCTAGCACAGATACGCAGTATTTT
TRBV6-4,TRBJ2-5,-,-,CASSDSWGLPQYF,TGTGCCAGCAGTGACTCATGGGGCCTTCCCCAGTACTTC
TRBV13,TRBJ2-2,-,-,CASSLGTGGELFF,TGTGCCAGCAGCTTAGGCACGGGCGGGGAGCTGTTTTTT
TRBV7-2,TRBJ2-5,-,TRBD2,CASKLAEETQYF,TGTGCCAGCAAACTAGCGGAAGAGACCCAGTACTTC
TRBV7-7,TRBJ2-2,-,TRBD1,CASSLERTGPFELFF,TGTGCTAGCAGCTTAGAGAGGACAGGCCCCTTTGAGCTGTTTTTT
TRBV3-1/TRBV3-2,TRBJ2-1,-,-,CASSSSGQSNEQFF,TGTGCCAGCAGCAGTTCTGGACAGAGCAATGAGCAGTTCTTC
TRBV4-3,TRBJ1-5,-,-,CASSQDEGQGGQPQHF,TGCGCCAGCAGCCAAGACGAGGGTCAGGGAGGTCAGCCCCAGCATTTT
TRBV11-2,TRBJ1-4,-,-,CASSLRGGRDEKLFF,TGTGCCAGCAGCTTGCGGGGGGGGAGAGATGAAAAACTGTTTTTT
TRBV7-6,TRBJ2-7,-,TRBD1,CASSLTGQGIDEQYF,TGTGCCAGCAGCTTAACGGGACAGGGGATAGACGAGCAGTACTTC
TRBV5-1,TRBJ2-3,once,-,CASSNRDTDTQYF,TGCGCCAGCAGTAACCGGGACACAGATACGCAGTATTTT
TRBV11-2,TRBJ1-1,once,-,CASSTRQYTEAFF,TGTGCCAGCAGCACCCGACAGTACACTGAAGCTTTCTTT
TRBV4-3,TRBJ2-3,-,TRBD2,CASSQGTSGGIDTQYF,TGCGCCAGCAGCCAGGGGACTAGCGGGGGAATAGATACGCAGTATTTT
TRBV21-1,TRBJ1-1,-,-,CASSKVKGSGIEAFF,TGTGCCAGCAGCAAAGTGAAGGGGTCTGGAATTGAAGCTTTCTTT
TRBV4-1,TRBJ2-7,-,-,CASSQGQSSYEQYF,TGCGCCAGCAGCCAAGGACAGAGCTCCTACGAGCAGTACTTC
TRBV27,TRBJ1-5,-,-,CAVGVGNQPQHF,TGTGCCGTAGGGGTGGGCAATCAGCCCCAGCATTTT
TRBV6-2/TRBV6-3,TRBJ2-2,once,-,CASSRGRADTGELFF,TGTGCCAGCAGTAGGGGCAGGGCGGACACCGGGGAGCTGTTTTTT
TRBV5-6,TRBJ2-7,-,TRBD2,CASSLPLAGGLYEQYF,TGTGCCAGCAGCTTGCCCCTAGCGGGGGGGCTCTACGAGCAGTACTTC
TRBV6-6,TRBJ2-1,-,TRBD2,CATSKGGGAKNEQFF,TGTGCCACCTCTAAGGGCGGGGGGGCCAAAAATGAGCAGTTCTTC
TRBV5-4,TRBJ2-7,-,TRBD2,CASSSESLAYEQYF,TGTGCCAGCAGCTCGGAATCACTAGCGTACGAGCAGTACTTC
TRBV2,TRBJ1-2,few,-,CASNRESEYGYTF,TGTGCCAGCAACCGAGAGAGCGAATATGGCTACACCTTC
TRBV9,TRBJ2-2,-,-,CASSRLTRGTGELFF,TGTGCCAGCAGCCGCCTTACCCGGGGCACCGGGGAGCTGTTTTTT
TRBV10-2,TRBJ1-4,once,TRBD1,CASSESWDRPNEKLFF,TGCGCCAGCAGTGAGTCGTGGGACAGGCCGAATGAAAAACTGTTTTTT
TRBV18,TRBJ1-2,few,-,CASSPEGNYGYTF,TGTGCCAGCTCACCAGAGGGAAACTATGGCTACACCTTC
TRBV4-3,TRBJ1-4,-,TRBD1,CASSPGQGEYEKLFF,TGCGCCAGCAGCCCGGGACAGGGGGAATATGAAAAACTGTTTTTT
TRBV1,TRBJ2-7,-,-,CTSSHPPGQGSVGTYEQYF,TGCACCAGCAGCCACCCCCCCGGACAGGGGAGTGTGGGAACCTACGAGCAGTACTTC
TRBV29-1,TRBJ2-2,once,TRBD2,CSVRTSGGGELFF,TGCAGCGTAAGGACTAGCGGTGGCGGGGAGCTGTTTTTT
TRBV6-6,TRBJ2-3,-,-,CASSGMGGTDTQYF,TGTGCCAGCAGCGGAATGGGGGGAACAGATACGCAGTATTTT
TRBV7-3,TRBJ2-1,-,TRBD2,CASSRLRLAGGNEQFF,TGTGCCAGCAGCCGACTCAGACTAGCGGGGGGTAATGAGCAGTTCTTC
TRBV9,TRBJ1-5,-,-,CASSSGDQPQHF,TGTGCCAGCAGCTCAGGGGATCAGCCCCAGCATTTT
TRBV30,TRBJ2-7,-,-,CAWGLGSLEQYF,TGTGCCTGGGGACTCGGATCCCTCGAGCAGTACTTC
TRBV12-3/TRBV12-4,TRBJ1-2,-,-,CASSPDRRYGYTF,TGTGCCAGCAGTCCGGACAGACGCTATGGCTACACCTTC
TRBV18,TRBJ2-3,-,TRBD2,CASSPSLAGVRDTQYF,TGTGCCAGCTCACCGTCACTAGCGGGGGTTCGGGATACGCAGTATTTT
TRBV11-2,TRBJ1-3,-,TRBD1,CASSLEGTGNRYF,TGTGCCAGCAGCTTAGAGGGGACAGGGAATCGCTATTTT
TRBV5-6,TRBJ2-1,-,TRBD2,CASSQGLVSVDEQFF,TGTGCCAGCAGCCAGGGACTAGTTTCGGTGGATGAGCAGTTCTTC
TRBV24-1,TRBJ2-2,-,TRBD1,CATSDFTGANTGELFF,TGTGCCACCAGTGATTTCACAGGGGCCAACACCGGGGAGCTGTTTTTT